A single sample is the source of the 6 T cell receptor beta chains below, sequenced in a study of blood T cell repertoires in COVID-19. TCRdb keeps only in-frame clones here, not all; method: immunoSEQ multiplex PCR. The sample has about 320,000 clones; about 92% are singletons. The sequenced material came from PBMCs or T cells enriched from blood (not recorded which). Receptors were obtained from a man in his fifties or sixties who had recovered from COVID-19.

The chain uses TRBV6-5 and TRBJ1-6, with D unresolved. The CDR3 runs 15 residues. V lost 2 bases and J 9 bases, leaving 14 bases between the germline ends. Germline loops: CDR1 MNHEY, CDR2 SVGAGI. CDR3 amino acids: CASSYPLPSGSPLHF. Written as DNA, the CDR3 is TGTGCCAGCAGTTACCCCCTCCCGAGCGGTTCACCCCTCCACTTT.

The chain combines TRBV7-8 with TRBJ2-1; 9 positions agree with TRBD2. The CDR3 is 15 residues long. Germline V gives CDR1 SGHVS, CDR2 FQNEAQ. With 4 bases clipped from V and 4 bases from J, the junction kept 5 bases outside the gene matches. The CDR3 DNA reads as TGTGCCAGCAGCTATCGACTAGCGGAATACAATGAGCAGTTCTTC. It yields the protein CASSYRLAEYNEQFF. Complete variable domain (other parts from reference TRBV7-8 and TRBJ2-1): GAGVSQSPRYKVAKRGQDVALRCDPISGHVSLFWYQQALGQGPEFLTYFQNEAQLDKSGLPSDRFFAERPEGSVSTLKIQRTQQEDSAVYLCASSYRLAEYNEQFFGPGTRLTVL.

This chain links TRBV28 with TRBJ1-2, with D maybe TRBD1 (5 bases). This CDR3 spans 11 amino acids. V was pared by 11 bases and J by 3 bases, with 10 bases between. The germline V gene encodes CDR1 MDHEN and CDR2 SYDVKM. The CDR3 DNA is TGTGCCTTGGGGGGGGACTATGGCTACACCTTC. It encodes CALGGDYGYTF.

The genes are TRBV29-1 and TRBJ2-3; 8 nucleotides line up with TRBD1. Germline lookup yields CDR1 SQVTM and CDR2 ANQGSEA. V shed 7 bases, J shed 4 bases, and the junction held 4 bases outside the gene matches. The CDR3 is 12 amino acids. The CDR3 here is CSGQGAADTQYF. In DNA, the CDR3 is TGCAGCGGCCAGGGGGCGGCAGATACGCAGTATTTT.

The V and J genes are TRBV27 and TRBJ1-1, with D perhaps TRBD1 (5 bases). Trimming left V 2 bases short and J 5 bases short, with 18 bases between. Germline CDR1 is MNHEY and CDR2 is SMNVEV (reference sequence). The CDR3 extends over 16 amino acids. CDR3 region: CASSLHGDGGSTEAFF. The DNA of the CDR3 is TGTGCCAGCAGTTTACATGGGGACGGGGGGAGTACTGAAGCTTTCTTT.

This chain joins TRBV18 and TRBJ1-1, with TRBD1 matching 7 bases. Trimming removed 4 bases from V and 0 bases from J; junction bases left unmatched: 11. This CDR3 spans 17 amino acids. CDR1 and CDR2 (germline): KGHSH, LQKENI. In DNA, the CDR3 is TGTGCCAGCTCACGGCGGACAGGAATTCCCATGAACACTGAAGCTTTCTTT. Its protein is CASSRRTGIPMNTEAFF.